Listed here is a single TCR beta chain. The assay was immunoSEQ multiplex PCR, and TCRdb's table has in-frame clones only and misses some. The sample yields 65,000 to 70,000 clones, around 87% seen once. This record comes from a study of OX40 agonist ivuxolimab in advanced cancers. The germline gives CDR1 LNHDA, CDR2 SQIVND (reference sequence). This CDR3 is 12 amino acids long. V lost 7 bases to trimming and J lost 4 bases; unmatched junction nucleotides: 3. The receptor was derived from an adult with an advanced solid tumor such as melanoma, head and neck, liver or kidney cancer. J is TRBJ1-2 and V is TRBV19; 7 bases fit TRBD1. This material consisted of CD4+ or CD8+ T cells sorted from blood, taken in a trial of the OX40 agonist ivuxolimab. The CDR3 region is CASTTGVYGYTF. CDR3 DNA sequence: TGTGCCAGTACTACAGGGGTCTATGGCTACACCTTC.